The 8 T cell receptor beta chains presented below share a single source sample, sequenced in a study of cytomegalovirus exposure and HLA in healthy donors (dated by TCRdb to the late 2010s). To prepare the library, the immunoSEQ multiplex PCR assay was applied. Held by TCRdb, this immuneACCESS table contains in-frame sequences only and omits some clones. Under half of the omission traces to an unresolved V gene where checked; the cause of the rest is unknown. This sample is represented by 55,000 to 65,000 clones; 90% of them were singletons. Of the sample, roughly 1% is held by the ten largest clones. Sequenced: PBMCs. Receptors were obtained from a man aged 18-30 years in good health and CMV-seronegative.

The rearrangement uses TRBV7-2 and TRBJ2-3; D gene uncertain. The CDR3 runs to 15 residues. Trimming took 0 bases from V and 2 from J, leaving 9 bases between them. Germline CDR1 and CDR2: SGHTA and FQGNSA. In DNA form, the CDR3 reads TGTGCCAGCAGCTTAGCGCCGACTTACACAGATACGCAGTATTTT. Translation: CASSLAPTYTDTQYF.

V is TRBV4-1 and J is TRBJ1-1, with D possibly matching TRBD1 (6 bases). Germline CDR1 and CDR2: MGHRA and YSYEKL. V was clipped by 0 bases and J by 3 bases, with 23 bases between them. The CDR3 is made up of 19 amino acids. The CDR3 loop reads CASSQEMGGPRGEDTEAFF. The CDR3 DNA reads TGCGCCAGCAGCCAAGAGATGGGGGGGCCTCGCGGTGAGGACACTGAAGCTTTCTTT.

The chain couples TRBV5-1 to TRBJ1-3; weak D call: TRBD1 (5 bases). The V gene lost 0 bases and the J gene lost 2 bases, with 9 bases spanning the gap. This CDR3 has 15 residues. Germline V gives CDR1 SGHRS, CDR2 YFSETQ. CDR3 nucleotide sequence: TGCGCCAGCAGCTTGGCCCAGGGTGCTGGAAACACCATATATTTT. Residues: CASSLAQGAGNTIYF.

V is TRBV5-1 and J is TRBJ2-7; 8 bases fit TRBD2. This CDR3 contains 13 residues. CDR1 and CDR2 (germline): SGHRS, YFSETQ. V lost 5 bases and J lost 4; bases outside the gene matches: 5. CDR3 protein: CASRSSGRYEQYF. CDR3 bases: TGCGCCAGCAGGTCTAGCGGGCGGTACGAGCAGTACTTC.

The chain links TRBV28 to TRBJ2-1, with 11 bases that match TRBD2. This CDR3 contains 16 residues. In germline, CDR1 is MDHEN, CDR2 SYDVKM. V lost 6 bases to trimming and J lost 5 bases; unmatched junction nucleotides: 9. In DNA, the CDR3 is TGTGCCAGCAGCCCCCTACCTAGCGGGAGGAACAATGAGCAGTTCTTC. Its translation: CASSPLPSGRNNEQFF. The full variable domain, completed using reference TRBV28 and TRBJ2-1, is DVKVTQSSRYLVKRTGEKVFLECVQDMDHENMFWYRQDPGLGLRLIYFSYDVKMKEKGDIPEGYSVSREKKERFSLILESASTNQTSMYLCASSPLPSGRNNEQFFGPGTRLTVL.

The chain carries TRBV7-3 and TRBJ1-1; the D gene is possibly TRBD1 (5 bases). The germline CDR1 and CDR2 sequences are SGHTA and FQGTGA. The CDR3 covers 15 residues. The germline V and J ends were trimmed by 5 bases and 0 bases, with 13 bases remaining between them. Written as DNA, the CDR3 is TGTGCCAGCAGCCTAGGGGTGGGCTTGAACACTGAAGCTTTCTTT. Protein sequence: CASSLGVGLNTEAFF. The whole variable domain, remainder taken from reference TRBV7-3 and TRBJ1-1, is GAGVSQTPSNKVTEKGKYVELRCDPISGHTALYWYRQSLGQGPEFLIYFQGTGAADDSGLPNDRFFAVRPEGSVSTLKIQRTERGDSAVYLCASSLGVGLNTEAFFGQGTRLTVV.

This clone was counted between two and nine times. CDR3 in amino acids: CASRNYHSYEQYF. The CDR3 bases are TGCGCCAGCAGAAACTATCATTCCTACGAGCAGTACTTC. The rearrangement links TRBV10-1 to TRBJ2-7; D not resolved. The ends were cut back, 6 bases at V and 1 base at J, with 10 bases in the middle. The CDR3 covers 13 residues. The germline V gene has CDR1 WNHNN and CDR2 SYGVQD (reference sequence).

The chain is built from TRBV6-6 and TRBJ2-7; 8 bases agree with TRBD2. CDR3 length equals 13 residues. V gave up 8 bases and J gave up 5 bases; unmatched junction bases: 8. Germline V gene sequence: CDR1 MNHNY, CDR2 SVGAGI (reference sequence). DNA of the CDR3: TGTGCCAGCGGCAATAGCGGGATCAACGAGCAGTACTTC. Protein product: CASGNSGINEQYF.